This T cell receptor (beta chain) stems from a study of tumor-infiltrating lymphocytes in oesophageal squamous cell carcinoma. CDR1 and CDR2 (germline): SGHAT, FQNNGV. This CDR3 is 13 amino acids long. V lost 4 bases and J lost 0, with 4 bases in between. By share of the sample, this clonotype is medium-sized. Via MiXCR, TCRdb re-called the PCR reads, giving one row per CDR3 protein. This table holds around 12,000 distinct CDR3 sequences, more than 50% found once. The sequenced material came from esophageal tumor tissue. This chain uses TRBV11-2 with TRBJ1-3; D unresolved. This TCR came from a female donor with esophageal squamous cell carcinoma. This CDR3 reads CASSSGSGNTIYF. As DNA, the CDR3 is TGTGCCAGCAGCTCGGGCTCTGGAAACACCATATATTTT.